One and the same sample provided the 27 T cell receptor beta chains below, sequenced in a study of blood T cell repertoires in COVID-19. Only in-frame clones appear in the TCRdb table, and some are missing; sequencing was by immunoSEQ multiplex PCR. The sample has approximately 180,000 clones, approximately 85% seen once. The specimen was peripheral blood. These receptors all stem from a woman aged 80 or over with acute or convalescent COVID-19.

V usage is TRBV27 and J usage is TRBJ1-4; D ambiguous. With 5 bases removed from V and 8 bases from J, the gap between germline ends came to 21 bases. Per the germline V gene, CDR1 is MNHEY and CDR2 is SMNVEV (reference sequence). The CDR3 totals 16 residues. The CDR3 sequence is CASSGGATRVNEKLFF. The CDR3 DNA follows: TGTGCCAGCAGTGGAGGAGCGACAAGGGTAAACGAAAAACTGTTTTTT.

This chain links TRBV29-1 with TRBJ1-5, with D uncertain. The length of the CDR3 is 13 residues. Trimming left V 2 bases short and J 5 bases short, with 10 bases between. Per the germline V gene, CDR1 is SQVTM and CDR2 is ANQGSEA. The CDR3 loop is CSVELGADQPQHF. The CDR3 nucleotides read TGCAGCGTTGAACTAGGTGCAGATCAGCCCCAGCATTTT.

CDR3 DNA: TGTGCCACCAGCAGAGGCGGGGGCCGGAATGAAAAACTGTTTTTT. Its translation: CATSRGGGRNEKLFF. The V gene is TRBV15, the J gene TRBJ1-4; TRBD1 might be the D (6 bases). In germline, CDR1 is LNHNV, CDR2 YYDKDF (reference sequence). V lost 1 base, J lost 5 bases, and 11 bases lay in between. This CDR3 has 15 residues.

The J gene is TRBJ1-2, the V gene TRBV6-1, with D possibly being TRBD1 (5 bases). The CDR3 is made up of 17 amino acids. Germline V CDR1 and CDR2: MNHNS, SASEGT. Between the trimmed V and J ends, which lost 2 bases and 3 bases, there was a span of 19 bases. CDR3 DNA: TGTGCCAGCAGTGAAAGAGGACACCTAAAGGGTGACTATGGCTACACCTTC. Its translation is CASSERGHLKGDYGYTF.

The rearrangement uses TRBV15 and TRBJ1-2; D remains unclear. The CDR3 has 14 residues. Germline V lookup: CDR1 LNHNV, CDR2 YYDKDF (reference sequence). Trimming cost V 5 bases and J 5 bases, with 15 bases left between them. The CDR3 reads CATSPMGQPYGYTF. The CDR3 DNA reads TGTGCCACCAGCCCCATGGGCCAGCCATATGGCTACACCTTC.

The chain recombines TRBV7-9 with TRBJ2-5; possibly TRBD2 for D (6 bases). Trimming removed 5 bases at V and 9 bases at J, with 19 bases between. The CDR3 spans 14 residues. CDR1 is SEHNR, CDR2 FQNEAQ, per germline (reference sequence). DNA for the CDR3: TGTGCCAGCAGCCCGGGGGTGCCCAACGGGTCCCAGTACTTC. It is translated as CASSPGVPNGSQYF.

The chain combines TRBV5-5 with TRBJ2-6, with D possibly TRBD1 on 6 matching bases. V lost 4 bases and J lost 1, with 15 bases in between. The germline CDR1 and CDR2 sequences are SGHKS and YYEKEE (reference sequence). This CDR3 has 17 residues. CDR3: CASSRTDLFSGANVLTF. Here the CDR3 DNA reads TGTGCCAGCAGCCGGACAGATCTCTTTTCTGGGGCCAACGTCCTGACTTTC.

This clone was seen once. This chain joins TRBV7-2 and TRBJ2-5, with TRBD2 identical over 12 bases. The germline V gene has CDR1 SGHTA and CDR2 FQGNSA. Trimming cost V 5 bases and J 5 bases; bases outside gene matches: 3. CDR3 length: 14 amino acids. The CDR3 coding sequence is TGTGCCAGCAGCCCTAGCGGGGGGGCGGAGACCCAGTACTTC. The encoded protein is CASSPSGGAETQYF.

The chain links TRBV6-5 to TRBJ1-5, with unresolved D. Germline V gene lookup returns CDR1 MNHEY and CDR2 SVGAGI. CDR3 length: 15 residues. Trimming took 6 bases from V and 5 from J, leaving 17 bases between them. In DNA form, the CDR3 reads TGTGCCAGCAGACGGTTGAGGGTGGAGGATCAGCCCCAGCATTTT. This encodes CASRRLRVEDQPQHF.

The V call is TRBV7-9, the J call TRBJ2-7; weak D call: TRBD1 (6 bases). This CDR3 is built from 13 residues. Trimming removed 3 bases from V and 6 bases from J, with 12 bases in between. Germline V CDR1 and CDR2: SEHNR, FQNEAQ (reference sequence). The CDR3 DNA is TGTGCCAGCAGCTTGATGGGGGCGGGCGAGCAGTACTTC. Protein product: CASSLMGAGEQYF.

The chain employs TRBV13 and TRBJ1-2, with D unresolved. CDR3 length: 15 amino acids. Germline V gives CDR1 PRHDT, CDR2 FYEKMQ (reference sequence). V was cut by 1 base and J by 6 bases, with 15 bases left in between. CDR3 residues: CASSLVLPTRDGYTF. The CDR3 DNA follows: TGTGCCAGCAGCTTAGTGTTGCCAACTAGAGATGGCTACACCTTC.

This chain links TRBV4-3 with TRBJ2-3, with 8 bases that match TRBD2. V lost 0 bases to trimming and J lost 6 bases; unmatched junction nucleotides: 5. Looked up from germline, CDR1 is LGHNA and CDR2 is YSLEER. CDR3 size: 15 residues. CDR3 protein: CASSQEGGLGDTQYF. CDR3 nucleotide sequence: TGCGCCAGCAGCCAAGAGGGGGGACTAGGGGATACGCAGTATTTT.

The V and J genes are TRBV2 and TRBJ2-1; TRBD2 matches at 13 bases. Germline lookup yields CDR1 SNHLY and CDR2 FYNNEI. This CDR3 contains 15 residues. With 3 bases clipped from V and 9 bases from J, the junction kept 5 bases outside the gene matches. CDR3 DNA: TGTGCCAGCAGTGAGAGGACTAGCGGGAGCCCTGAGCAGTTCTTC. Translated, it gives CASSERTSGSPEQFF.

The chain carries TRBV4-1 and TRBJ2-1, with D uncertain. V shed 1 base and J shed 0 bases, with 13 bases lying between them. The germline CDR1 and CDR2 sequences are MGHRA and YSYEKL. The CDR3 loop spans 17 amino acids. DNA for the CDR3: TGCGCCAGCAGCCAAGCCCGCTCTTTGAGCTCCTACAATGAGCAGTTCTTC. Its translation is CASSQARSLSSYNEQFF.

Concerning this clone: The junction departs from the called germline gene at one end, perhaps through a read error. The chain couples TRBV24-1 to TRBJ1-6; 12 bases align to TRBD1. Germline loops: CDR1 KGHDR, CDR2 SFDVKD. This CDR3 comprises 17 residues. CDR3 in DNA: TGTGCCACCAACTCCCGGGACAGGGGGCCCTATGATTCACCCCTCCACTTT. Amino acid sequence: CATNSRDRGPYDSPLHF.

This chain links TRBV15 with TRBJ1-2, with 9 bases that match TRBD1. This CDR3 region has 14 residues. V lost 5 bases, J lost 5 bases, and 6 bases stayed unmatched. Germline CDR1 is LNHNV and CDR2 is YYDKDF (reference sequence). The CDR3 DNA is TGTGCCACCAGCCCGGGACAGGGACCTTATGGCTACACCTTC. This codes for CATSPGQGPYGYTF. The whole variable domain, remainder taken from reference TRBV15 and TRBJ1-2, is DAMVIQNPRYQVTQFGKPVTLSCSQTLNHNVMYWYQQKSSQAPKLLFHYYDKDFNNEADTPDNFQSRRPNTSFCFLDIRSPGLGDTAMYLCATSPGQGPYGYTFGSGTRLTVV.

J is TRBJ1-2 and V is TRBV5-1; no clear D. The V and J ends lost 1 base and 3 bases respectively, with 7 bases between them. This CDR3 has 13 amino acids. In germline, CDR1 is SGHRS, CDR2 YFSETQ. The CDR3 protein is CASSLFSDYGYTF. CDR3 in DNA: TGCGCCAGCAGCTTGTTTTCAGACTATGGCTACACCTTC.

The chain joins TRBV3-1 (or the pseudogene TRBV3-2) to TRBJ1-6; no firm D call. Trimming cost V 4 bases and J 6 bases, with 7 bases left between them. CDR3 length: 13 amino acids. In germline, CDR1 is LGHDT, CDR2 YNNKEL (reference sequence). CDR3 amino acids: CASSPAGNSPLHF. The CDR3 region has the DNA TGTGCCAGCAGCCCAGCAGGTAATTCACCCCTCCACTTT.

The rearrangement uses TRBV4-1 and TRBJ2-7, with D hard to call. The CDR3 covers 13 residues. Germline CDR1 MGHRA, CDR2 YSYEKL. V lost 1 base to trimming and J lost 4 bases, with 8 bases between them. CDR3 nucleotides: TGCGCCAGCAGCCAAGTCTCCAGTTACGAGCAGTACTTC. It specifies CASSQVSSYEQYF.

This clone was seen just once. V gene TRBV27 combines with J gene TRBJ1-4; perhaps TRBD1 as D (6 bases). From germline, CDR1 is MNHEY and CDR2 SMNVEV (reference sequence). V was cut by 5 bases and J by 10 bases, with 14 bases left in between. The CDR3 contains 13 residues. The CDR3 DNA follows: TGTGCCAGCAGTCGGGCAGGGGAGGGAAAACTGTTTTTT. Residues: CASSRAGEGKLFF. Filled out from reference TRBV27 and TRBJ1-4, the complete variable domain reads EAQVTQNPRYLITVTGKKLTVTCSQNMNHEYMSWYRQDPGLGLRQIYYSMNVEVTDKGDVPEGYKVSRKEKRNFPLILESPSPNQTSLYFCASSRAGEGKLFFGSGTQLSVL.

The chain uses TRBV21-1 and TRBJ2-7; TRBD1 is the table's D call, not checked against the DNA. TRBV21-1 is a pseudogene segment. The CDR3 extends over 14 amino acids. The CDR3 sequence: CAADQQGKGGEQYF. The DNA for the CDR3 is TGTGCCGCGGATCAACAGGGCAAGGGTGGCGAGCAGTACTTC.

This clone has only a few counts. The chain carries TRBV11-1 and TRBJ2-1; 13 nucleotides match TRBD2. Germline V gene sequence: CDR1 SGHAT, CDR2 FQDESV (reference sequence). V lost 1 base to trimming and J lost 10 bases; unmatched junction nucleotides: 7. CDR3 length: 16 amino acids. CDR3 loop: CASSLGTSGRFGEQFF. The CDR3 DNA follows: TGTGCCAGCAGCTTAGGGACTAGCGGGAGATTCGGGGAGCAGTTCTTC.

This chain links TRBV29-1 with TRBJ1-2, with 7 positions matching TRBD1. The germline gives CDR1 SQVTM, CDR2 ANQGSEA. The CDR3 runs 15 residues. V was pared by 5 bases and J by 1 base, with 10 bases of the junction left unmatched. The CDR3 sequence is CSVSLGTAYNYGYTF. CDR3 coding DNA: TGCAGCGTTTCTCTAGGGACAGCATATAACTATGGCTACACCTTC.

The chain couples TRBV7-3 to TRBJ2-2; D not certain. V gave up 5 bases and J gave up 5 bases, with 21 bases separating them. Germline-derived CDR1 and CDR2 are SGHTA and FQGTGA. The CDR3 is made up of 17 amino acids. As DNA, the CDR3 is TGTGCCAGCAGCCGTACGACCTCAACAAGCAGGACCGGGGAGCTGTTTTTT. Residues: CASSRTTSTSRTGELFF.

The rearrangement joins TRBV18 to TRBJ1-1, with D possibly TRBD1 on 5 matching bases. The CDR3 has 14 amino acids. V gave up 3 bases and J gave up 5 bases, with 13 bases separating them. Germline-derived CDR1 and CDR2 are KGHSH and LQKENI. The CDR3 spells CASSPDRRLTEAFF. The CDR3 DNA reads as TGTGCCAGCTCACCCGACAGACGCCTGACTGAAGCTTTCTTT.

The genes are TRBV5-1 and TRBJ1-1, with 11 bases that match TRBD1. The ends lost 0 bases at V and 5 bases at J; junction bases unmatched: 3. The CDR3 has 15 residues. Germline CDR1 SGHRS, CDR2 YFSETQ. The CDR3 bases are TGCGCCAGCAGCTTGGGGACAGGGGGCCGGACTGAAGCTTTCTTT. It is translated as CASSLGTGGRTEAFF.

About this clone itself: A much larger clone lies a single base off, so this may be a read error. This rearrangement joins TRBV11-2 to TRBJ1-5, with 8 bases lining up with TRBD1. The germline V gene has CDR1 SGHAT and CDR2 FQNNGV. This CDR3 has 14 amino acids. Trimming cost V 3 bases and J 2 bases; bases outside gene matches: 0. The DNA of the CDR3 is TGTGCCAGCAGCTTGACAGGGGGCAATCAGCCCCAGCATTTT. It codes for CASSLTGGNQPQHF.